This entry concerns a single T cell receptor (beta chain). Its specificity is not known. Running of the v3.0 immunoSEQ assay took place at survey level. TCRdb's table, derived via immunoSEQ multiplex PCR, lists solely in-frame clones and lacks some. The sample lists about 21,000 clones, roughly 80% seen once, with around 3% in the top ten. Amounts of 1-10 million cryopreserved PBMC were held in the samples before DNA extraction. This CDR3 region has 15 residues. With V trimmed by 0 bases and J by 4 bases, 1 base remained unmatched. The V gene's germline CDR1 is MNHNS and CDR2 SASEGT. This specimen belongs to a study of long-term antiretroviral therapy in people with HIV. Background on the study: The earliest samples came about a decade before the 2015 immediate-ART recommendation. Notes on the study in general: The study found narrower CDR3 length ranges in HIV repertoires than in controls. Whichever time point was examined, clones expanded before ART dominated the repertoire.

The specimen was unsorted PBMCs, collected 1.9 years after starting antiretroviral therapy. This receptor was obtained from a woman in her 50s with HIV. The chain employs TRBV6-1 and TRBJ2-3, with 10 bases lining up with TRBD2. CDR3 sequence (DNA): TGTGCCAGCAGTGAAGCAGCGGGGGGGCCAGATACGCAGTATTTT. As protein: CASSEAAGGPDTQYF.